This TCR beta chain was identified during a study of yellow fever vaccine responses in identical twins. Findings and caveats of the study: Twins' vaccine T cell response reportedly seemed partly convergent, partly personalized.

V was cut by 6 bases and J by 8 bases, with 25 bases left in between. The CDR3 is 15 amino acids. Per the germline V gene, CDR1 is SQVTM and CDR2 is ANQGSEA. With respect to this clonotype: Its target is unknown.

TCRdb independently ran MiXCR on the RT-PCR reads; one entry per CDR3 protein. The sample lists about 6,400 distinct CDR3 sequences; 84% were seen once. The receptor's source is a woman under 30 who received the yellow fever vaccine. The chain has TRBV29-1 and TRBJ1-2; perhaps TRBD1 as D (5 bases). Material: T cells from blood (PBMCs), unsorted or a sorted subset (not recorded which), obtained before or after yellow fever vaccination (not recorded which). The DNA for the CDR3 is TGCAGCGTAAGAAACACCAAGACAGTGTCTCGGGGCTACACCTTC. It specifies CSVRNTKTVSRGYTF.